One and the same sample provided the 9 T cell receptor beta chains below, sequenced in a study of radiation and T cells in renal cell carcinoma (TCRdb year 2020). Preparation of the library involved the immunoSEQ multiplex PCR assay. TCRdb carries this immuneACCESS record with in-frame sequences only. Its versions omit some clonotypes, under half of them owing to an unresolved V gene in the studies checked, with the rest unexplained. In all, the sample holds about 150,000 clones, and around nine tenths of those were seen once. The top ten constitute 9.5% to 15% of the sample. Interpreted using the paper, the time point label stands for: baseline pretreatment blood. The treatment or condition tag for this specimen amounts to: 15 Gy SBRT to primary tumor, nephrectomy 4 weeks later. The sample consisted of blood, taken from a patient whose treatment included radiotherapy and nephrectomy. The receptors stem from a woman aged 45-65 years with renal cell carcinoma.

The J gene is TRBJ1-2, the V gene TRBV7-8; possible D gene TRBD1, 6 bases. The germline V gene encodes CDR1 SGHVS and CDR2 FQNEAQ. The CDR3 totals 13 residues. The ends were cut back, 6 bases at V and 4 bases at J, with 12 bases in the middle. The CDR3 protein is CASSPTGTYGYTF. DNA of the CDR3: TGTGCCAGCAGTCCAACAGGGACCTATGGCTACACCTTC.

The rearrangement joins TRBV7-2 to TRBJ1-3; tentative D call: TRBD1 (5 bases). Germline loops: CDR1 SGHTA, CDR2 FQGNSA. This CDR3 contains 15 residues. Trimming stripped 0 bases from V and 5 bases from J, with 11 bases between. CDR3 protein: CASSLARAGRNTIYF. The DNA for the CDR3 is TGTGCCAGCAGCTTAGCGCGGGCAGGGAGAAACACCATATATTTT.

The V call is TRBV7-9, the J call TRBJ2-5; D might be TRBD1 or TRBD2, each matching 6 bases. Germline V gene sequence: CDR1 SEHNR, CDR2 FQNEAQ (reference sequence). The ends were cut back, 1 base at V and 3 bases at J, with 12 bases in the middle. CDR3 length: 15 residues. The CDR3 here is CASSLEPGAEETQYF. In nucleotides, the CDR3 is TGTGCCAGCAGCTTAGAACCGGGGGCAGAAGAGACCCAGTACTTC. The variable domain in full, completed from reference TRBV7-9 and TRBJ2-5, reads DTGVSQNPRHKITKRGQNVTFRCDPISEHNRLYWYRQTLGQGPEFLTYFQNEAQLEKSRLLSDRFSAERPKGSFSTLEIQRTEQGDSAMYLCASSLEPGAEETQYFGPGTRLLVL.

This chain's CDR3 is CASSIRIAGVPTEQYF. Here the CDR3 DNA reads TGTGCCAGTAGTATTCGGATAGCGGGGGTGCCAACCGAGCAGTACTTC. The chain couples TRBV19 to TRBJ2-7; 9 bases line up with TRBD2. Germline CDR1 LNHDA, CDR2 SQIVND (reference sequence). V was clipped by 3 bases and J by 6 bases; unmatched bases: 12. CDR3 length: 16 residues.

This clone was counted only a few times. This rearrangement joins TRBV15 to TRBJ1-2; D call uncertain. The CDR3 sequence is 16 residues long. Per the germline V gene, CDR1 is LNHNV and CDR2 is YYDKDF (reference sequence). The germline V and J ends were trimmed by 1 base and 3 bases, with 15 bases remaining between them. CDR3 protein: CATSRGVGFKDYGYTF. The CDR3 nucleotides read TGTGCCACCAGCAGAGGTGTGGGGTTTAAGGACTATGGCTACACCTTC. Drawing the rest from reference TRBV15 and TRBJ1-2, the complete variable domain is DAMVIQNPRYQVTQFGKPVTLSCSQTLNHNVMYWYQQKSSQAPKLLFHYYDKDFNNEADTPDNFQSRRPNTSFCFLDIRSPGLGDTAMYLCATSRGVGFKDYGYTFGSGTRLTVV.

The chain recombines TRBV5-1 with TRBJ1-2; D perhaps matches TRBD1 (5 bases). V was pared by 1 base and J by 4 bases, with 14 bases between. CDR3 length: 15 residues. Germline V gene sequence: CDR1 SGHRS, CDR2 YFSETQ. Here the CDR3 DNA reads TGCGCCAGCAGCTTGAGGCCAGACAGATCCTATGGCTACACCTTC. Encoded protein: CASSLRPDRSYGYTF.

The rearrangement uses TRBV5-8 and TRBJ1-1; D not resolved. Per germline, CDR1 SGHTS and CDR2 YDEGEE. The CDR3 spans 14 residues. The V gene lost 3 bases and the J gene lost 0 bases, with 9 bases spanning the gap. The DNA for the CDR3 is TGTGCCAGCAGCTCCTGGACGGTGAACACTGAAGCTTTCTTT. Translated: CASSSWTVNTEAFF.

The chain joins TRBV19 to TRBJ2-7; 10 nucleotides agree with TRBD2. CDR1 is LNHDA and CDR2 is SQIVND in the germline V gene (reference sequence). This CDR3 has 13 amino acids. The J segment lost 10 bases and the V segment lost 0 bases, leaving 3 bases of the junction unmatched. CDR3 residues: CASSIELAGKQYF. The CDR3 DNA reads as TGTGCCAGTAGTATAGAACTAGCGGGGAAACAGTACTTC.

This chain links TRBV6-1 with TRBJ2-7; 10 bases are a match to TRBD1. Germline lookup yields CDR1 MNHNS and CDR2 SASEGT. V was pared by 2 bases and J by 6 bases, with 7 bases of the junction left unmatched. This CDR3 contains 15 residues. The CDR3 DNA reads as TGTGCCAGCAGTGAAAAGGGGGACAGGGGAGGCGAGCAGTACTTC. This translates into CASSEKGDRGGEQYF.